The T cell receptor (beta chain) described here comes from a study of TIL therapy for anti-PD-1-resistant metastatic lung cancer. Indicated time point: pre-treatment sample, taken before nivolumab and TIL therapy. The trim removed 3 bases at V and 5 bases at J, leaving 4 bases unmatched. CDR1 and CDR2 from the germline V gene are KGHSH and LQKENI. The CDR3 extends over 13 amino acids. The libraries were made with immunoSEQ v3. The protocol was immunoSEQ multiplex PCR, while the TCRdb copy is restricted to in-frame clones and leaves out a portion. The table has some 57,000 clones, roughly 87% seen once; the top ten hold 2% to 3%.

This rearrangement joins TRBV18 to TRBJ2-7, with 7 bases fitting TRBD2. The source is a person aged 25 to 80 with non-small cell lung cancer. Sequenced material: blood, taken at baseline. This CDR3 is CASSPAAGDEQYF. CDR3 coding DNA: TGTGCCAGCTCACCGGCGGCGGGGGACGAGCAGTACTTC.